This T cell receptor (beta chain) was recorded in a study of OX40 agonist ivuxolimab in advanced cancers. Study-wide background: An anti-OX40 (CD134) antibody with agonistic activity, ivuxolimab, was administered to patients. Study conclusions and caveats: Among T cells, CD8+ cells averaged more expanded clones than CD4+ cells. With doses of 0.1-3.0 mg/kg, partial responders showed among the lowest clonal expansion.

As for this clone: The antigen is undetermined.

Data came from immunoSEQ multiplex PCR; TCRdb stores just in-frame clones and leaves some out. The repertoire holds around 100,000 clones, 89% seen once, with about 0.31% in the top ten. The germline V gene encodes CDR1 ENHRY and CDR2 SYGVKD. The CDR3 has 12 amino acids. V lost 2 bases to trimming and J lost 4 bases, with 2 bases between them. The sample here was CD4+ or CD8+ T cells sorted from blood, taken in a trial of the OX40 agonist ivuxolimab. This TCR derives from an adult with an advanced solid tumor such as melanoma, head and neck, liver or kidney cancer. This chain joins TRBV10-3 and TRBJ2-2; no clear D gene. CDR3 amino acids: CAISEGTGELFF. The CDR3 nucleotides are TGTGCCATCAGTGAGGGCACCGGGGAGCTGTTTTTT.